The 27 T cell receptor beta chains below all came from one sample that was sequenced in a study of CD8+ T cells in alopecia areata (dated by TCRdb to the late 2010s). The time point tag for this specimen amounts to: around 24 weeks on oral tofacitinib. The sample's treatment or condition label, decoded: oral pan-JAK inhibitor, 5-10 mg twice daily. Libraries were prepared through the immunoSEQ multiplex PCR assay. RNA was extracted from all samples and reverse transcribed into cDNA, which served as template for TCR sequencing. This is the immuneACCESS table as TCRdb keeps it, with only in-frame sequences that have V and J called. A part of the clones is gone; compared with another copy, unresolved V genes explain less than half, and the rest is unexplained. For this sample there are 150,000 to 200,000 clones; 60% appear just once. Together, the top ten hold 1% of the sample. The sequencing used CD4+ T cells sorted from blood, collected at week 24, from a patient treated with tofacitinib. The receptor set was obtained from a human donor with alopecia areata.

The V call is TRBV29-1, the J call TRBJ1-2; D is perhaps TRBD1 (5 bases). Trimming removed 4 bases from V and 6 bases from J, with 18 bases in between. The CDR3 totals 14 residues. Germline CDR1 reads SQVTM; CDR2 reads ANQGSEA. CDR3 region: CSVGVSRERDGYTF. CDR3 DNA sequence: TGCAGCGTTGGAGTAAGCAGGGAACGGGATGGCTACACCTTC. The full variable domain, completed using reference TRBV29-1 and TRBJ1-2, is SAVISQKPSRDICQRGTSLTIQCQVDSQVTMMFWYRQQPGQSLTLIATANQGSEATYESGFVIDKFPISRPNLTFSTLTVSNMSPEDSSIYLCSVGVSRERDGYTFGSGTRLTVV.

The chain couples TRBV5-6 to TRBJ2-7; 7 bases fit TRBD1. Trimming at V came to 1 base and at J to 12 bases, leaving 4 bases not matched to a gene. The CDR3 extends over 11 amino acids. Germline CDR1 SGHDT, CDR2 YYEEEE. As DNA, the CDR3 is TGTGCCAGCAGCTTGCGACAGGGTCTGTACTTC. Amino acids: CASSLRQGLYF. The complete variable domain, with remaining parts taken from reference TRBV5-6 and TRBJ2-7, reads DAGVTQSPTHLIKTRGQQVTLRCSPKSGHDTVSWYQQALGQGPQFIFQYYEEEERQRGNFPDRFSGHQFPNYSSELNVNALLLGDSALYLCASSLRQGLYFGPGTRLTVT.

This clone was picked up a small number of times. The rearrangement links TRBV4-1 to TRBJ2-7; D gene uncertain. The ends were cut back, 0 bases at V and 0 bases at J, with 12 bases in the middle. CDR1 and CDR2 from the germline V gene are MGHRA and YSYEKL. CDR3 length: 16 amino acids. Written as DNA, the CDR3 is TGCGCCAGCAGCCAAGACGGCCTAAGGAGCTCCTACGAGCAGTACTTC. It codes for CASSQDGLRSSYEQYF.

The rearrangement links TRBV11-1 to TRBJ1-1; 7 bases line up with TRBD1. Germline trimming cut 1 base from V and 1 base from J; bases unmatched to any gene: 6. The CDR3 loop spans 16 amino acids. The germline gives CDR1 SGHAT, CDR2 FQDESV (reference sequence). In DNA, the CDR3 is TGTGCCAGCAGCTTAGGGACAGGCTCAGCGAACACTGAAGCTTTCTTT. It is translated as CASSLGTGSANTEAFF.

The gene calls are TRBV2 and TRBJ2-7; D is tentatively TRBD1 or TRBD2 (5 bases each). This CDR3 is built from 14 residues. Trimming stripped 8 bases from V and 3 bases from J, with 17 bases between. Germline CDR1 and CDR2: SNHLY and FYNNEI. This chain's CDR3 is CASLRGLDDYEQYF. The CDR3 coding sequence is TGTGCCAGCCTGAGGGGTCTGGATGACTACGAGCAGTACTTC.

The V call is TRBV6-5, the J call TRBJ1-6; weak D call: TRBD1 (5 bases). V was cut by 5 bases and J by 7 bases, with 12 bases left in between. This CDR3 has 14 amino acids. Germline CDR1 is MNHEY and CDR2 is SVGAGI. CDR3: CASSDGGNNSPLHF. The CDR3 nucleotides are TGTGCCAGCAGTGATGGGGGGAACAATTCACCCCTCCACTTT.

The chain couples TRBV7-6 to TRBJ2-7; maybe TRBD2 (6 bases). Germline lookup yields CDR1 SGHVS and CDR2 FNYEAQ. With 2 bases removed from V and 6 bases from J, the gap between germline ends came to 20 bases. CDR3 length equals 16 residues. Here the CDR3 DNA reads TGTGCCAGCAGCTTAATGGGTGGGGACTCCGTCGGCGAGCAGTACTTC. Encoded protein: CASSLMGGDSVGEQYF.

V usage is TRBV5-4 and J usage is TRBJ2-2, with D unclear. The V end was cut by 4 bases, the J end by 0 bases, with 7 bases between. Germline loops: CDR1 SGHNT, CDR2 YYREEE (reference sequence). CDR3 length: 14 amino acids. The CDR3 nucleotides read TGTGCCAGCAGCCAAGGTCCGAACACCGGGGAGCTGTTTTTT. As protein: CASSQGPNTGELFF. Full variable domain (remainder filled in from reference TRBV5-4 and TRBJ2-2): ETGVTQSPTHLIKTRGQQVTLRCSSQSGHNTVSWYQQALGQGPQFIFQYYREEENGRGNFPPRFSGLQFPNYSSELNVNALELDDSALYLCASSQGPNTGELFFGEGSRLTVL.

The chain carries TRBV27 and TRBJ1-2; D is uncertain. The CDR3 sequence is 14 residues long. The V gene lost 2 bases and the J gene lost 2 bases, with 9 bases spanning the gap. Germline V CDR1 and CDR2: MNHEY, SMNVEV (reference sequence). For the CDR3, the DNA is TGTGCCAGCAGTTTACGCTCAGGCAACTATGGCTACACCTTC. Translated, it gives CASSLRSGNYGYTF.

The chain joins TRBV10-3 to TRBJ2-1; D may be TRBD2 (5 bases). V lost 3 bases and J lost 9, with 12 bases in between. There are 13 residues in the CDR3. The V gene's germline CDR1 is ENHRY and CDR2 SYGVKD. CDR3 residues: CAISEVLEGEQFF. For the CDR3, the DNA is TGTGCCATCAGTGAAGTTCTAGAGGGTGAGCAGTTCTTC.

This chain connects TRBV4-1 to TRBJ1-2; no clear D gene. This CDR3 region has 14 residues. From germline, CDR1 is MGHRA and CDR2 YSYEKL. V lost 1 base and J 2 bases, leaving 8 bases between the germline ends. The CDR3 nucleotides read TGCGCCAGCAGCCAAGGGGGTGGGAACTATGGCTACACCTTC. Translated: CASSQGGGNYGYTF.

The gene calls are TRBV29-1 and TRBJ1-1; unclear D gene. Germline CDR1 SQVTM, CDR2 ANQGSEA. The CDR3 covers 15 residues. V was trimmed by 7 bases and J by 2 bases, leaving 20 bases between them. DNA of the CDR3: TGCAGCGCCTACTTAGGACTGACGATAAACACTGAAGCTTTCTTT. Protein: CSAYLGLTINTEAFF.

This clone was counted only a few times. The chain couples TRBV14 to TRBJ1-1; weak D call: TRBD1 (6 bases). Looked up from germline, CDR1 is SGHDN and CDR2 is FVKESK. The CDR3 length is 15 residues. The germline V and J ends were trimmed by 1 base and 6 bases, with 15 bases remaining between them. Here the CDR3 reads CASSQGRGRGSEAFF. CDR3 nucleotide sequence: TGTGCCAGCAGCCAAGGGCGGGGGCGCGGGTCTGAAGCTTTCTTT.

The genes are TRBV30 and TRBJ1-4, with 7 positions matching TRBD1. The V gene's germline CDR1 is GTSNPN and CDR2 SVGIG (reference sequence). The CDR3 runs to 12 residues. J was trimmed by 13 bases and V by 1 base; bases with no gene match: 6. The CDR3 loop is CAWSDKTGILFF. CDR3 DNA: TGTGCCTGGAGTGATAAGACAGGGATACTGTTTTTT. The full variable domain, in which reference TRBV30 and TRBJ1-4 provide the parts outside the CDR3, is SQTIHQWPATLVQPVGSPLSLECTVEGTSNPNLYWYRQAAGRGLQLLFYSVGIGQISSEVPQNLSASRPQDRQFILSSKKLLLSDSGFYLCAWSDKTGILFFGSGTQLSVL.

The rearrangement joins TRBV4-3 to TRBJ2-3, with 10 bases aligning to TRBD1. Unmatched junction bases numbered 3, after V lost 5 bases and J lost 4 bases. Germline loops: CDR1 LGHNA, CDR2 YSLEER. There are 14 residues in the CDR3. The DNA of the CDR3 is TGCGCCAGCAGCAGGGACAGGGGCCCAGATACGCAGTATTTT. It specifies CASSRDRGPDTQYF.

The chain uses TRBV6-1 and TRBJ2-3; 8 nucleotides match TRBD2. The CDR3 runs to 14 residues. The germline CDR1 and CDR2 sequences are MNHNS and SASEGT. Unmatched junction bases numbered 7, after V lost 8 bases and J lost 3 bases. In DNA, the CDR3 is TGTGCCAGCCTCTCGGGAGGGTGGACAGATACGCAGTATTTT. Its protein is CASLSGGWTDTQYF.

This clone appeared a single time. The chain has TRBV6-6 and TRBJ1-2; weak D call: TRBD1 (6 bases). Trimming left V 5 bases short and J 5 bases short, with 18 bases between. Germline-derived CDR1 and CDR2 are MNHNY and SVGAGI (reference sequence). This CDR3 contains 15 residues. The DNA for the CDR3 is TGTGCCAGCAGTCCGCGAGGACAGCAAGTTTATGGCTACACCTTC. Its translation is CASSPRGQQVYGYTF.

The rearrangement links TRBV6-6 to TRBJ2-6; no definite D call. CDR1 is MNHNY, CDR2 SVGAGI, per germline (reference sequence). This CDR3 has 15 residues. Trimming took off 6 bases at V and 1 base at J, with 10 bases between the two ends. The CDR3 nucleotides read TGTGCCAGCAGCAACGCGGATTCTGGGGCCAACGTCCTGACTTTC. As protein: CASSNADSGANVLTF.

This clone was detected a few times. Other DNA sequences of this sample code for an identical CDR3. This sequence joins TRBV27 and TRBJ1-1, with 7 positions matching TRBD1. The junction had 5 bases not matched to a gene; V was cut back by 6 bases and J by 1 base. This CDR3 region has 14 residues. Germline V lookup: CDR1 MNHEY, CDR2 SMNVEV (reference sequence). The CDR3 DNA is TGTGCCAGCAGCCTGACAGGGCCGAACACTGAAGCTTTCTTT. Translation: CASSLTGPNTEAFF.

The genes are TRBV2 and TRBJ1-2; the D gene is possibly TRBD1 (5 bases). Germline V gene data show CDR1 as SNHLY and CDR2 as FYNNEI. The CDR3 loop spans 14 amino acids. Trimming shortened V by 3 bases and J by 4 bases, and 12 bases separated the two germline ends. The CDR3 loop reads CASSDRDFGYGYTF. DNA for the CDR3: TGTGCCAGCAGTGACAGGGACTTTGGCTATGGCTACACCTTC.

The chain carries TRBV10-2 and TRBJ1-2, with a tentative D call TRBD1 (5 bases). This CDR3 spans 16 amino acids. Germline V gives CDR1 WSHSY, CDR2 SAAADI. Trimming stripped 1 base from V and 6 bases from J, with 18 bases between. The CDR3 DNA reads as TGCGCCAGCAGTGAGTTTCACCCCAGGGAGGGAGATGGCTACACCTTC. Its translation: CASSEFHPREGDGYTF.

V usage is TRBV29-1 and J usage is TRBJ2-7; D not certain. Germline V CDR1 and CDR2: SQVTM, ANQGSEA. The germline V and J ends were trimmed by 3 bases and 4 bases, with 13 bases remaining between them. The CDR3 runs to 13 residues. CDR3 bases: TGCAGCGTTGACCGGCAGGAGAAATACGAGCAGTACTTC. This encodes CSVDRQEKYEQYF.

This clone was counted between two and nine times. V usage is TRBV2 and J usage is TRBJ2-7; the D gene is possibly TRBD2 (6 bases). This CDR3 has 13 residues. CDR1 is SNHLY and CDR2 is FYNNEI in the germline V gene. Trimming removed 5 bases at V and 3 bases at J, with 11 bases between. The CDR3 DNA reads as TGTGCCAGCAGTCGGGACTCCGGCTACGAGCAGTACTTC. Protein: CASSRDSGYEQYF.

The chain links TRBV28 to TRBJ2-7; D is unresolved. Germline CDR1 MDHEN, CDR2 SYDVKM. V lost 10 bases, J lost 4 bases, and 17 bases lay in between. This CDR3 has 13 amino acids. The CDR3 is CATRFETNYEQYF. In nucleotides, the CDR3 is TGTGCCACACGCTTTGAGACAAATTACGAGCAGTACTTC.

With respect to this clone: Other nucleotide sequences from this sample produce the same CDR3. CDR3 sequence (DNA): TGCAGTGCTAGAGAAAACACTGAAGCTTTCTTT. This translates into CSARENTEAFF. The chain joins TRBV20-1 to TRBJ1-1; no reliable D call. The CDR3 extends over 11 amino acids. Trimming shortened V by 0 bases and J by 2 bases, and 1 base separated the two germline ends. From germline, CDR1 is DFQATT and CDR2 SNEGSKA (reference sequence).

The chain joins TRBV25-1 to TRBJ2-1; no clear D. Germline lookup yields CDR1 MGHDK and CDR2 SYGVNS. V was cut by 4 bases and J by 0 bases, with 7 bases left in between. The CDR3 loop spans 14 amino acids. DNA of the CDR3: TGTGCCAGCAGTGGACGGCTCTCCTACAATGAGCAGTTCTTC. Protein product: CASSGRLSYNEQFF.

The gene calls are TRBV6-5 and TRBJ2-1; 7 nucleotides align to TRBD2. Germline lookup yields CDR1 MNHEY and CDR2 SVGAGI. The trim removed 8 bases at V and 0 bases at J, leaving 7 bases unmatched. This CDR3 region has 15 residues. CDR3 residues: CASSSGESSYNEQFF. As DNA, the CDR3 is TGTGCCAGCTCAAGCGGGGAAAGCTCCTACAATGAGCAGTTCTTC.